The source of this T cell receptor (beta chain) is a study of blood T cell repertoires in COVID-19. Overall study: Acute and convalescent COVID-19 samples came from the United States, Italy and Spain.

Germline V gene sequence: CDR1 SGDLS, CDR2 YYNGEE. This CDR3 has 15 residues. Trimming shortened V by 4 bases and J by 0 bases, and 11 bases separated the two germline ends. Sequencing used immunoSEQ multiplex PCR; TCRdb keeps in-frame clones, though not all of them. The sample lists 490,000 or so clones, about nine tenths occurring once. V gene TRBV9 combines with J gene TRBJ2-1, with D maybe TRBD2 (7 bases). The receptor was isolated from a woman in her sixties who had recovered from COVID-19. Sequencing input: PBMCs or T cells enriched from blood (not recorded which). CDR3 protein: CASSKGGSSYNEQFF. The CDR3 DNA sequence: TGTGCCAGCAGCAAGGGGGGGAGCTCCTACAATGAGCAGTTCTTC.